Each of the 18 T cell receptor beta chains below was sequenced from the same sample in a study of CD8 T cells in Susac syndrome (dated by TCRdb to 2018 to 2020). Libraries were built with the immunoSEQ multiplex PCR assay. RNA was extracted using the RNeasy kit, and roughly 0.5 to 1 ug of the RNA was reverse transcribed with random hexamers. Starting from the raw public reads, TCRdb applied fastp trimming at Q25, assembled clones with MiXCR and retained in-frame beta chains. All rows with the same CDR3 protein become a single entry with the most common DNA and genes. This sample comprises approximately 160,000 distinct CDR3 sequences, approximately 93% of them detected only once. The top ten constitute about 0.09% of the sample. The specimen was CD4+ T cells from PBMCs. These TCRs come from a human donor with multiple sclerosis.

The gene calls are TRBV7-2 and TRBJ1-5; D gene ambiguous. Between the trimmed V and J ends, which lost 1 base and 4 bases, there was a span of 11 bases. Per the germline V gene, CDR1 is SGHTA and CDR2 is FQGNSA. The CDR3 is made up of 15 amino acids. CDR3: CASSLGIRENQPQHF. In nucleotides, the CDR3 is TGTGCCAGCAGCTTAGGAATTAGGGAGAATCAGCCCCAGCATTTT.

The chain recombines TRBV9 with TRBJ2-3, with 11 positions matching TRBD2. V dropped 5 bases and J dropped 0; count of bases not matched to a gene: 11. CDR1 and CDR2 (germline): SGDLS, YYNGEE. There are 18 residues in the CDR3. CDR3 DNA sequence: TGTGCCAGCAGTGACGGGACTAGCGGACCTCCTAGCACAGATACGCAGTATTTT. Translated, it gives CASSDGTSGPPSTDTQYF.

The rearrangement joins TRBV12-3 or TRBV12-4 to TRBJ2-7; TRBD1 is a possible D gene (6 bases). Trimming cost V 4 bases and J 2 bases, with 21 bases left between them. CDR3 length equals 17 residues. CDR3 nucleotide sequence: TGTGCCAGCAGTTCGACCCTGGACAGCCGTGTCCCCTACGAGCAGTACTTC. It encodes CASSSTLDSRVPYEQYF.

The chain has TRBV7-9 and TRBJ1-1; D call uncertain. The V end lost 5 bases, the J end lost 5 bases, and 12 bases lay between the germline ends. This CDR3 region has 13 residues. Germline V CDR1 and CDR2: SEHNR, FQNEAQ (reference sequence). CDR3 residues: CASSRLVGTEAFF. In nucleotides, the CDR3 is TGTGCCAGCAGCCGCCTGGTTGGGACTGAAGCTTTCTTT.

The rearrangement uses TRBV6-1 and TRBJ2-7; D call uncertain. Germline V lookup: CDR1 MNHNS, CDR2 SASEGT. The CDR3 consists of 14 residues. Trimming stripped 4 bases from V and 3 bases from J, with 13 bases between. This chain's CDR3 is CASSVRQTLYEQYF. CDR3 sequence (DNA): TGTGCCAGCAGTGTTCGGCAGACCCTCTACGAGCAGTACTTC.

CDR3 residues: CAWSRGHEQYF. The CDR3 nucleotides are TGTGCCTGGAGTCGGGGGCACGAGCAGTACTTC. This rearrangement joins TRBV30 to TRBJ2-7; either TRBD1 or TRBD2 may supply D (6 bases each). This CDR3 contains 11 residues. V lost 2 bases to trimming and J lost 5 bases, with 7 bases between them. Germline CDR1 and CDR2: GTSNPN and SVGIG (reference sequence).

The rearrangement joins TRBV6-6 to TRBJ2-7, with D uncertain. The CDR3 loop spans 13 amino acids. The germline V gene has CDR1 MNHNY and CDR2 SVGAGI (reference sequence). Trimming shortened V by 2 bases and J by 3 bases, and 8 bases separated the two germline ends. In DNA form, the CDR3 reads TGTGCCAGCAGTTACCCCCCGGGCTACGAGCAGTACTTC. Protein product: CASSYPPGYEQYF.

The chain joins TRBV27 to TRBJ2-7; D perhaps matches TRBD1 (5 bases). Germline lookup yields CDR1 MNHEY and CDR2 SMNVEV (reference sequence). The ends were cut back, 7 bases at V and 1 base at J, with 17 bases in the middle. This CDR3 region has 15 residues. CDR3 nucleotides: TGTGCCAGCAAGACCTTGGGGCAGGGATCCTACGAGCAGTACTTC. Its translation: CASKTLGQGSYEQYF.

The chain links TRBV29-1 to TRBJ2-5, with D unclear. Germline loops: CDR1 SQVTM, CDR2 ANQGSEA. The CDR3 consists of 11 residues. The V and J ends lost 7 bases and 5 bases respectively, with 11 bases between them. This CDR3 is CSALSPETQYF. Here the CDR3 DNA reads TGCAGCGCCCTAAGCCCCGAGACCCAGTACTTC. The variable domain in full, completed from reference TRBV29-1 and TRBJ2-5, reads SAVISQKPSRDICQRGTSLTIQCQVDSQVTMMFWYRQQPGQSLTLIATANQGSEATYESGFVIDKFPISRPNLTFSTLTVSNMSPEDSSIYLCSALSPETQYFGPGTRLLVL.

The chain couples TRBV20-1 to TRBJ1-5, with D perhaps matching TRBD1 (6 bases). The CDR3 is 15 amino acids. Per the germline V gene, CDR1 is DFQATT and CDR2 is SNEGSKA (reference sequence). V lost 2 bases and J 6 bases, leaving 17 bases between the germline ends. DNA of the CDR3: TGCAGTGCTAGAAGGGGGACGGAAAATTTTCAGCCCCAGCATTTT. Its translation is CSARRGTENFQPQHF.

The chain employs TRBV27 and TRBJ2-1, with 11 nucleotides matching TRBD2. The junction had 8 bases not matched to a gene; V was cut back by 9 bases and J by 7 bases. Germline-derived CDR1 and CDR2 are MNHEY and SMNVEV (reference sequence). The CDR3 consists of 14 residues. The CDR3 reads CASSGRAYWNEQFF. DNA for the CDR3: TGTGCCAGTAGCGGGAGGGCCTATTGGAATGAGCAGTTCTTC.

This clonotype was observed a single time. The chain has TRBV28 and TRBJ2-5; maybe TRBD1 (6 bases). Trimming pared 8 bases from V and 0 bases from J, leaving 31 bases between. From germline, CDR1 is MDHEN and CDR2 SYDVKM. The CDR3 extends over 20 amino acids. CDR3 in DNA: TGTGCCAGCGGCGGGTCCTCAGGCCACGACATGGGGGCGTACCAAGAGACCCAGTACTTC. This encodes CASGGSSGHDMGAYQETQYF.

The gene calls are TRBV29-1 and TRBJ2-3; D possibly corresponds to TRBD2 (6 bases). Trimming left V 6 bases short and J 1 base short, with 20 bases between. From germline, CDR1 is SQVTM and CDR2 ANQGSEA. The CDR3 runs 16 residues. CDR3 sequence: CSVNGGRPLRTDTQYF. CDR3 nucleotide sequence: TGCAGCGTGAACGGAGGGAGGCCTCTTCGCACAGATACGCAGTATTTT.

The chain combines TRBV30 with TRBJ1-2; D gene ambiguous. There are 13 residues in the CDR3. Germline V lookup: CDR1 GTSNPN, CDR2 SVGIG (reference sequence). Trimming stripped 7 bases from V and 5 bases from J, with 17 bases between. The CDR3 DNA sequence: TGTGCCTCATCGTGGCTTACTATTTATGGCTACACCTTC. This encodes CASSWLTIYGYTF.

J is TRBJ2-1 and V is TRBV6-5, with 7 bases identical to TRBD2. CDR3 length: 15 residues. CDR1 is MNHEY, CDR2 SVGAGI, per germline. With 2 bases clipped from V and 3 bases from J, the junction kept 4 bases outside the gene matches. CDR3 nucleotide sequence: TGTGCCAGCAGTTACGGCCTAGCGGTCTACAATGAGCAGTTCTTC. As protein: CASSYGLAVYNEQFF.

The CDR3 spells CASSSKRQKYGYTF. The CDR3 region has the DNA TGTGCCAGCAGCTCCAAGAGACAGAAATATGGCTACACCTTC. The chain recombines TRBV7-9 with TRBJ1-2, with D perhaps TRBD1 (5 bases). The ends were cut back, 4 bases at V and 5 bases at J, with 14 bases in the middle. This CDR3 spans 14 amino acids. Germline lookup yields CDR1 SEHNR and CDR2 FQNEAQ (reference sequence).

V gene TRBV7-2 combines with J gene TRBJ2-3; D ambiguous. The CDR3 sequence is 11 residues long. Trimming removed 5 bases at V and 3 bases at J, with 3 bases between. Per the germline V gene, CDR1 is SGHTA and CDR2 is FQGNSA. The DNA of the CDR3 is TGTGCCAGCAGCCCAACAGATACGCAGTATTTT. Amino acids: CASSPTDTQYF.

The genes are TRBV30 and TRBJ2-2, with 7 bases lining up with TRBD1. The J segment lost 0 bases and the V segment lost 3 bases, leaving 1 base of the junction unmatched. Germline CDR1 GTSNPN, CDR2 SVGIG (reference sequence). The CDR3 contains 14 residues. The CDR3 is CAWRQGANTGELFF. The CDR3 DNA follows: TGTGCCTGGAGGCAGGGGGCGAACACCGGGGAGCTGTTTTTT.